This TCR beta chain came from a study of T-cell reconstitution after alpha-beta-depleted transplantation in children. Study findings and constraints: Expanded graft clones numbering several hundred reportedly gave rise to alpha-beta T cells about two months after transplant.

The CDR3 is made up of 17 amino acids. CDR1 and CDR2 from the germline V gene are SGDLS and YYNGEE. Deletions cut 0 bases from V and 2 bases from J, with 16 bases between. Preparation of the TCRbeta library used unique molecular identifiers. MiXCR, applied by TCRdb to the PCR reads, yields one record per CDR3 protein. The sample shows 600,000 to 700,000 distinct CDR3 sequences, over 10% of them seen only once. With respect to this clonotype: Its antigen is currently unknown.

This receptor was identified in a girl aged 2-10 years with congenital amegakaryocytic thrombocytopenia, due to receive a stem cell transplant. The sample in question was PBMCs, obtained before TCRalphabeta/CD19-depleted stem cell transplant. The chain employs TRBV9 and TRBJ2-3; D possibly matches TRBD1 or TRBD2 (5 bases each). Written as DNA, the CDR3 is TGTGCCAGCAGCGTAGCGGGTCGAGGGGCGAACACAGATACGCAGTATTTT. It codes for CASSVAGRGANTDTQYF.